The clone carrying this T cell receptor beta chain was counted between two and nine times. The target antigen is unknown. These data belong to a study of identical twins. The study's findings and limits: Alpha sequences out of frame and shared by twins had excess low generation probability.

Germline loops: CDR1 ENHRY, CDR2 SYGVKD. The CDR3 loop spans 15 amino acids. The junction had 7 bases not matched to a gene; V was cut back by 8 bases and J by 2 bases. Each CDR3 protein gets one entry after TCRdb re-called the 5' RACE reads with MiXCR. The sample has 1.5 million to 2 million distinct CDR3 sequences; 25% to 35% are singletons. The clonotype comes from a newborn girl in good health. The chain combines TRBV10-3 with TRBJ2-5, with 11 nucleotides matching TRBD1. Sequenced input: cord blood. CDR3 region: CAISTGTGGQETQYF. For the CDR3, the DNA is TGTGCCATCTCTACCGGGACAGGGGGTCAAGAGACCCAGTACTTC.